This is a list of T cell receptor beta chains from one sample in a study of blood T cells in healthy people across ages. MiXCR was run by TCRdb on the 5' RACE reads, yielding one entry per CDR3 protein. The sample has roughly 1,800,000 distinct CDR3 sequences, roughly 49% seen once. The specimen sequenced was blood. The origin of the receptors is a middle-aged woman in good health. Each CDR3 is given without its conserved first and last residue. The order of the fields is V gene, J gene, CDR3 protein.

>TRBV28|TRBJ1-6
ASSRGPIYNSPLH
>TRBV28|TRBJ2-3
ASSILPTGGNRDTQY
>TRBV5-1|TRBJ1-2
ASNPTTGQPTYGYT
>TRBV28|TRBJ1-2
ASSPWGRDTANYGYT
>TRBV24-1|TRBJ2-1
ATETQGATPNEQF
>TRBV20-1|TRBJ2-4
SASGVWEAKNIQY
>TRBV5-1|TRBJ2-5
ASSPNGVGAETQY
>TRBV5-1|TRBJ1-1
ASSMGQVNTEAF
>TRBV20-1|TRBJ1-2
SANTQGGYGYT
>TRBV6-2/TRBV6-3|TRBJ2-6
ASSPRQGLGANVLT